The clone carrying this T cell receptor (beta chain) was seen at least ten times. Antigen: not known. This entry belongs to a study of identical twins. V lost 6 bases to trimming and J lost 3 bases, with 15 bases between them. This CDR3 has 13 amino acids. Looked up from germline, CDR1 is SQVTM and CDR2 is ANQGSEA. TCRdb reanalysed the 5' RACE reads using MiXCR and keeps one entry per CDR3 protein. The table includes around 1.7 million distinct CDR3 sequences, 25% to 35% detected once. Study conclusions and caveats: Models underestimated how often monozygotic twins shared out-of-frame TCR alpha. Some out-of-frame alpha sequences were shared by twins, and these showed excess low generation probability. Twins shared beta out-of-frame sequences in excess, but this excess was weaker. Abundant beta clonotypes from cord blood had fewer insertions, unlike memory repertoires, which showed none.

Input material: cord blood. The TCR was taken from a newborn girl in good health. The chain combines TRBV29-1 with TRBJ2-7; the D gene could be TRBD1 or TRBD2 (5 bases each). In DNA, the CDR3 is TGCAGCGTCCGACGGGACGGACACTACGAGCAGTACTTC. The encoded protein is CSVRRDGHYEQYF.